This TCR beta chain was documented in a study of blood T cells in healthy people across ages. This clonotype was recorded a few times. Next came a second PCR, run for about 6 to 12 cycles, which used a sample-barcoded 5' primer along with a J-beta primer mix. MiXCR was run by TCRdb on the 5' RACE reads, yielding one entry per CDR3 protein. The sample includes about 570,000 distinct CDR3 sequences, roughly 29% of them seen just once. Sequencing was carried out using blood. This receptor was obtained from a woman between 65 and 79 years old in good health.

The CDR3 DNA reads as TGTGCCAGCACCCGACAGGGGAGCACCGGGGAGCTGTTTTTT. Translation: CASTRQGSTGELFF. The chain employs TRBV6-1 and TRBJ2-2; TRBD1 aligns across 8 bases. Losses at the gene ends were 7 bases for V and 4 bases for J; bases not matched to a gene: 5. The CDR3 is 14 amino acids. Germline V gene data show CDR1 as MNHNS and CDR2 as SASEGT.